Each of the 20 T cell receptor beta chains below was sequenced from the same sample in a study of radiotherapy plus CTLA-4 blockade in lung cancer. Profiled with immunoSEQ multiplex PCR; TCRdb holds only in-frame clones, not every one. The sample yields over 85,000 clones, roughly 80% seen once. The sequenced sample was peripheral blood, obtained from a patient treated with radiotherapy plus ipilimumab. Receptor source: a human donor with non-small cell lung cancer that progressed on radiotherapy plus ipilimumab.

The V and J genes are TRBV19 and TRBJ1-5, with a tentative D call TRBD1 (6 bases). Germline CDR1 reads LNHDA; CDR2 reads SQIVND (reference sequence). This CDR3 region has 17 residues. Trimming stripped 1 base from V and 1 base from J, with 14 bases between. CDR3 bases: TGTGCCAGTAGTATAGGTAGGCGCAGGGGAAGCAATCAGCCCCAGCATTTT. It encodes CASSIGRRRGSNQPQHF.

The V gene is TRBV15, the J gene TRBJ2-1; TRBD1 matches at 10 bases. The CDR3 covers 16 residues. Trimming at V came to 2 bases and at J to 8 bases, leaving 9 bases not matched to a gene. In germline, CDR1 is LNHNV, CDR2 YYDKDF (reference sequence). The CDR3 sequence is CATSRLRDRGGYEQFF. The CDR3 DNA reads as TGTGCCACCAGCAGACTCCGGGACAGGGGCGGGTATGAGCAGTTCTTC.

This rearrangement joins TRBV6-1 to TRBJ2-5; perhaps TRBD1 as D (6 bases). The CDR3 totals 13 residues. Trimming removed 6 bases at V and 2 bases at J, with 10 bases between. Germline CDR1 is MNHNS and CDR2 is SASEGT. The CDR3: CASRKTGQETQYF. The CDR3 coding sequence is TGTGCCAGCAGGAAGACAGGTCAAGAGACCCAGTACTTC.

The CDR3 nucleotides read TGTGCCATCAGTGAGTCGATAGACAGGGGGTACTCCTATGGCTACACCTTC. It specifies CAISESIDRGYSYGYTF. The chain is built from TRBV10-3 and TRBJ1-2; 9 nucleotides align to TRBD1. The V gene end was trimmed by 0 bases and the J gene end by 4 bases; junction bases not matched to a gene: 9. The CDR3 is 17 residues long. CDR1 and CDR2 (germline): ENHRY, SYGVKD.

The V gene is TRBV6-1, the J gene TRBJ2-7; 10 nucleotides agree with TRBD1. The V gene end was trimmed by 2 bases and the J gene end by 2 bases; junction bases not matched to a gene: 9. The germline V gene encodes CDR1 MNHNS and CDR2 SASEGT. The CDR3 is 17 residues long. CDR3 sequence (DNA): TGTGCCAGCAGTGAAAATCAAGTAGGGACAGGGGCCTACGAGCAGTACGTC. Translated, it gives CASSENQVGTGAYEQYV.

About this clone itself: A read error may account for a junction end that differs from germline. The chain is built from TRBV7-7 and TRBJ2-3; D perhaps matches TRBD2 (5 bases). CDR1 and CDR2 from the germline V gene are SSHAT and FNYEAQ (reference sequence). The CDR3 loop spans 14 amino acids. The DNA for the CDR3 is TGTGCTAGCAGCTTGACGGGAAGGACAGATACGCAGTATTTT. It yields the protein CASSLTGRTDTQYF. The whole variable domain, filled in from reference TRBV7-7 and TRBJ2-3, reads GAGVSQSPRYKVTKRGQDVTLRCDPISSHATLYWYQQALGQGPEFLTYFNYEAQPDKSGLPSDRFSAERPEGSISTLTIQRTEQRDSAMYRCASSLTGRTDTQYFGPGTRLTVL.

The genes are TRBV18 and TRBJ2-5; 7 bases map to TRBD1. Germline CDR1 reads KGHSH; CDR2 reads LQKENI. The CDR3 loop spans 15 amino acids. Trimming at V came to 3 bases and at J to 5 bases, leaving 9 bases not matched to a gene. The CDR3: CASSPRQGSKETQYF. The CDR3 DNA reads as TGTGCCAGCTCACCGCGACAGGGTTCCAAGGAGACCCAGTACTTC.

This clone was counted a few times. The V gene is TRBV2, the J gene TRBJ2-5; D might be TRBD1 (6 bases). Germline V lookup: CDR1 SNHLY, CDR2 FYNNEI. The CDR3 is 12 amino acids. V gave up 6 bases and J gave up 2 bases, with 7 bases separating them. CDR3 bases: TGTGCCAGCAGAGGACAGCAAGAGACCCAGTACTTC. Amino acid sequence: CASRGQQETQYF.

The chain carries TRBV29-1 and TRBJ1-1; the D is unclear. The CDR3 is 13 residues long. Germline loops: CDR1 SQVTM, CDR2 ANQGSEA. V lost 4 bases to trimming and J lost 0 bases, with 9 bases between them. The CDR3: CSVAGRLNTEAFF. The CDR3, as DNA: TGCAGCGTTGCCGGACGCCTGAACACTGAAGCTTTCTTT.

The chain employs TRBV19 and TRBJ2-1; no firm D call. CDR1 LNHDA and CDR2 SQIVND come from the germline V gene (reference sequence). V was cut by 3 bases and J by 4 bases, with 13 bases left in between. This CDR3 is 15 amino acids long. The chain's CDR3 is CASSIAYTEYNEQFF. The CDR3 nucleotides read TGTGCCAGTAGTATCGCCTATACGGAATACAATGAGCAGTTCTTC.

The J gene is TRBJ2-7, the V gene TRBV5-6; D is ambiguous. The CDR3 spans 15 residues. CDR1 and CDR2 from the germline V gene are SGHDT and YYEEEE. V dropped 0 bases and J dropped 4 bases, with 14 bases sitting between them. CDR3 DNA sequence: TGTGCCAGCAGCTTGGGGGCGGAGCTATTTTACGAGCAGTACTTC. As protein: CASSLGAELFYEQYF. Variable domain in full (rest from reference TRBV5-6 and TRBJ2-7): DAGVTQSPTHLIKTRGQQVTLRCSPKSGHDTVSWYQQALGQGPQFIFQYYEEEERQRGNFPDRFSGHQFPNYSSELNVNALLLGDSALYLCASSLGAELFYEQYFGPGTRLTVT.

The chain combines TRBV28 with TRBJ1-5; 7 nucleotides match TRBD1. With V trimmed by 3 bases and J by 6 bases, 5 bases remained unmatched. The CDR3 extends over 14 amino acids. Germline loops: CDR1 MDHEN, CDR2 SYDVKM. The CDR3 sequence is CASSFLQGSQPQHF. The CDR3 DNA is TGTGCCAGCAGTTTTTTACAGGGGAGTCAGCCCCAGCATTTT. Full variable domain (rest looked up from reference TRBV28 and TRBJ1-5): DVKVTQSSRYLVKRTGEKVFLECVQDMDHENMFWYRQDPGLGLRLIYFSYDVKMKEKGDIPEGYSVSREKKERFSLILESASTNQTSMYLCASSFLQGSQPQHFGDGTRLSIL.

The chain combines TRBV30 with TRBJ2-7, with TRBD2 identical over 9 bases. Germline CDR1 GTSNPN, CDR2 SVGIG (reference sequence). Losses at the gene ends were 5 bases for V and 0 bases for J; bases not matched to a gene: 8. This CDR3 comprises 15 residues. The DNA for the CDR3 is TGTGCCTGGGCCCCCCTAGCGGGACCCTCCTACGAGCAGTACTTC. The encoded protein is CAWAPLAGPSYEQYF.

The chain carries TRBV10-1 and TRBJ2-1; D unresolved. The CDR3 covers 15 residues. V lost 3 bases to trimming and J lost 1 base, with 10 bases between them. Germline V CDR1 and CDR2: WNHNN, SYGVQD (reference sequence). The CDR3 loop reads CASSDGELSYNEQFF. The CDR3 nucleotides read TGCGCCAGCAGTGATGGAGAACTGTCCTACAATGAGCAGTTCTTC.

The rearrangement links TRBV10-3 to TRBJ2-2; 9 bases agree with TRBD1. Trimming cost V 6 bases and J 4 bases; bases outside gene matches: 6. The CDR3 extends over 15 amino acids. Germline assignment: CDR1 ENHRY and CDR2 SYGVKD. CDR3 bases: TGTGCCATCAGAGACCGACAGGGGGGCACCGGGGAGCTGTTTTTT. Protein product: CAIRDRQGGTGELFF.

The gene calls are TRBV5-1 and TRBJ2-3; TRBD2 aligns across 8 bases. Germline values: CDR1 SGHRS, CDR2 YFSETQ. After removal of 5 bases from V and 2 bases from J, the junction contained 1 base not matched to a gene. CDR3 length equals 13 residues. Here the CDR3 DNA reads TGCGCCAGCAGACTAGCGGTCACAGATACGCAGTATTTT. It is translated as CASRLAVTDTQYF.

This chain links TRBV30 with TRBJ2-2; 9 bases align to TRBD1. CDR1 and CDR2 (germline): GTSNPN, SVGIG (reference sequence). The CDR3 contains 14 residues. V shed 3 bases and J 6 bases; nucleotides not matched to a gene: 5. Here the CDR3 reads CAWRLTGGSGELFF. CDR3 bases: TGTGCCTGGAGGCTAACAGGGGGCTCCGGGGAGCTGTTTTTT.

This clone was seen only a few times. This rearrangement joins TRBV5-1 to TRBJ2-3; D remains unclear. V lost 4 bases to trimming and J lost 0 bases, with 3 bases between them. The CDR3 has 12 residues. The V gene's germline CDR1 is SGHRS and CDR2 YFSETQ. The CDR3 spells CASSPSTDTQYF. The DNA for the CDR3 is TGCGCCAGCAGCCCGAGCACAGATACGCAGTATTTT.

V usage is TRBV6-5 and J usage is TRBJ1-4; maybe TRBD1 (6 bases). V was cut by 5 bases and J by 6 bases, with 16 bases left in between. The CDR3 extends over 15 amino acids. The germline CDR1 and CDR2 sequences are MNHEY and SVGAGI. Here the CDR3 reads CASSPYGQYYEKLFF. As DNA, the CDR3 is TGTGCCAGCAGTCCCTACGGACAGTATTATGAAAAACTGTTTTTT.

The V gene is TRBV27, the J gene TRBJ1-5, with unresolved D. This CDR3 has 14 amino acids. V was pared by 2 bases and J by 4 bases, with 9 bases between. Germline V gives CDR1 MNHEY, CDR2 SMNVEV (reference sequence). The CDR3 DNA reads as TGTGCCAGCAGTTTAGGAGGAGGGAATCAGCCCCAGCATTTT. Translated: CASSLGGGNQPQHF.